This TCR beta chain emerged from a study of shared clonotypes between healthy human individuals (dated by TCRdb to the early 2020s). Context from the whole study: Two women and a few men aged 18 to 49 years were included in the cohort. Per donor, leukapheresis produced somewhere between about 0.94 and 9 billion PBMCs. Blood TCR repertoires of four to six healthy adults were deeply sequenced to estimate repertoire size and the extent of clonotype sharing between individuals. Per donor, three plates each were used for CD4 naive and CD4 memory, two for CD8 naive, and one for CD8 memory. Different laboratories and diverse techniques were used to prepare libraries and sequence TCR repertoires, to increase sequencing depth and limit assay-specific biases.

For this clone: The antigen this receptor binds is unknown. Base qualities are missing; no much larger clone stands one base away.

Using the deep immunoSEQ assay, multiplex PCR amplified TCR CDR3 regions from genomic DNA. Extracted genomic DNA from each cell subset was distributed evenly across all wells of several immunoSEQ 96-well plates, and each plate was treated as a replicate. For sorted subsets, around 200 ng genomic DNA, equal to tens of thousands of T cell genomes, was loaded into each replicate PCR. The purified libraries were quantified using a Qubit 3.0 fluorometer, sized with a Bioanalyzer 2100, and then quantified again using the KAPA Library Quantification kit. Each immunoSEQ 96-well plate was sequenced on its own single-read 150-cycle Illumina NextSeq 550 flow cell. In the source study's methods: Because the immunoSEQ output held only junctional sequences and lacked quality scores, the filtering could not match the filtering applied to full-length reads. To assign V/J genes and CDR3, sequences were annotated using PyIR, a Python wrapper for IgBLAST v1.9, with IMGT germline references. Any read was removed if the V/J assignment was weak (E-value above 1e-6), the CDR3 was missing, or the read contained stop codons, out-of-frame junctions, or ambiguous translated residues. V3J clonotypes were defined by identical inferred V gene, J gene, and CDR3 amino acid sequence. The percentage overlap between two repertoires was calculated by dividing the number of shared unique clonotypes by the size of the smaller repertoire. Richness of each repertoire was evaluated using RTK rarefaction, the Chao1 estimator, and Recon v2.1 estimates of unobserved clonotypes. Generation probabilities for all TCRbeta clonotypes obtained by the gDNA method from a handful of donors were computed using OLGA. TCRdb took over this immuneACCESS table, retaining in-frame rearrangements with V and J assigned. Such tables are incomplete; in checked studies, under half of the missing clones stem from an unresolved V gene, and the remainder is unexplained. The V and J calls and clone size were taken over from that table, and D and trimming were inferred from the DNA. The sample table records 550,000 to 800,000 clones; around 67% of these occur just once. In total, the top ten clones hold about 1.8% of the sample.

Healthy HIV-negative adults with no recently reported acute infections or vaccinations were included as donors. All donors were Caucasian adults living in Nashville, Tennessee, USA. CD4+ T cells were enriched through magnetic negative selection, after which naive cells were positively selected on CD45RA and the remaining negative fraction served as the memory subset. Blood was obtained by leukapheresis, after which PBMCs were separated by Ficoll-Histopaque density gradient centrifugation and cryopreserved in liquid nitrogen vapor phase. Analytical flow cytometry was used to check the purity and quantity of every magnetically sorted T cell population. Genomic DNA was isolated from every sorted fraction and measured by UV absorbance on a Nanodrop 2000c. At the junction V is shortened by 3 bases and J by 4 bases; bases outside the gene matches: 2. The CDR1 and CDR2 encoded by the germline V gene (reference sequence) are SSHAT and FNYEAQ. The CDR3 spans 16 residues, from the cysteine through the phenylalanine. Only the CDR3 region is kept as DNA, spanning 48 bases read in frame from base 1.

General study outcomes and caveats: Sampling was limited to blood, and TCR repertoires in tissue likely differ from TCR repertoires in blood. Pairwise subsampling indicated that sequencing depth was expected to affect the degree of clonotype sharing among donors. Compared with non-shared clonotypes, the clonotypes found in all four sorted-subset donors had higher generation probabilities. Incomplete sequencing was indicated by rarefaction of sorted-subset datasets, despite the large sequencing depth. When several donors were compared, the shared fraction of clonotypes was 5% to 6.5% for naive CD4, roughly 3.3% for naive CD8, more than 2% for memory CD4, and 0.35% to 0.4% for memory CD8. Naive subsets generally had larger estimated clonotype richness than memory subsets did. Because the study included a small number of donors, the genetic and exposure-history diversity represented was limited.

This clonotype was obtained from a woman in her 30s in good health. Sequencing was carried out using memory CD4+ T cells sorted from blood. This specimen's cell subset or site label, interpreted: CD45RA-negative fraction. Recombination joined TRBV7-7 with TRBJ2-5, with 16 middle bases fitting TRBD2. The CDR3 protein is CASSLGLAGGAETQYF. The nucleotide sequence reads as follows: TGTGCCAGCAGCTTGGGACTAGCGGGAGGGGCAGAGACCCAGTACTTC.